These T cell receptor beta chains were read from a single sample in a study of blood T cell repertoires in COVID-19. Assay used: immunoSEQ multiplex PCR; TCRdb lists only in-frame clones, some missing. The data contain more than 95,000 clones, approximately 81% of them singletons. Sequencing was carried out using peripheral blood. The source is a man aged 35-49 years with active or convalescent COVID-19. The CDR3 runs from the conserved cysteine through the conserved F or W. A D gene is named only where the DNA matches it firmly. Clone size is stated in some rows and not others, as once, few, many or a class when expanded.

CDR3aa,CDR3nt,abundance,d_gene,v_gene,j_gene
CSARSGFEQYF,TGCAGTGCTCGCTCGGGGTTCGAGCAGTACTTC,NA,NA,TRBV20-1,TRBJ2-7
CASSEAMGSGEKLFF,TGTGCCAGCAGTGAAGCGATGGGAAGCGGTGAAAAACTGTTTTTT,few,NA,TRBV6-1,TRBJ1-4
CASSGSNSPLHF,TGTGCCAGCAGTGGCAGTAATTCACCCCTCCACTTT,NA,NA,TRBV28,TRBJ1-6
CASSSTDSVNSPLHF,TGTGCCAGCAGTTCAACGGACAGTGTAAATTCACCCCTCCACTTT,NA,NA,TRBV6-5,TRBJ1-6
CASSLGSGVSYNEQFF,TGTGCCAGCAGCTTGGGGAGCGGGGTATCCTACAATGAGCAGTTCTTC,NA,TRBD2,TRBV5-4,TRBJ2-1
CASSVAPGGGELFF,TGTGCCAGCAGCGTAGCCCCCGGTGGCGGGGAGCTGTTTTTT,few,NA,TRBV9,TRBJ2-2
CASSPTPTEGQFF,TGTGCCAGCAGTCCCACACCTACAGAGGGGCAGTTCTTC,few,NA,TRBV27,TRBJ2-1
CAISPTGEDYGYTF,TGTGCCATCAGTCCTACAGGGGAAGACTATGGCTACACCTTC,NA,TRBD1,TRBV10-3,TRBJ1-2
CASSDRDRIAFF,TGTGCCAGCAGTGACCGGGACAGAATTGCTTTCTTT,NA,TRBD1,TRBV6-1,TRBJ1-1
CASSGQGSNQPQHF,TGTGCCAGCAGCGGACAGGGGAGCAATCAGCCCCAGCATTTT,once,TRBD1,TRBV7-2,TRBJ1-5
CASRLAGVANEQFF,TGTGCCAGCAGACTAGCGGGAGTCGCAAATGAGCAGTTCTTC,NA,TRBD2,TRBV6-5,TRBJ2-1
CSVQGYRDEQYF,TGCAGCGTTCAGGGTTATAGGGACGAGCAGTACTTC,NA,NA,TRBV29-1,TRBJ2-7
CASSAGGDTQYF,TGTGCCAGCAGCGCGGGGGGAGATACGCAGTATTTT,few,TRBD2,TRBV9,TRBJ2-3
CASSAHLGQGFAEAFF,TGTGCCAGTAGTGCCCACCTTGGACAGGGGTTCGCTGAAGCTTTCTTT,NA,TRBD1,TRBV19,TRBJ1-1
CASSRRQGFSYEQYF,TGTGCCAGCAGCCGCCGACAGGGTTTCTCCTACGAGCAGTACTTC,NA,TRBD1,TRBV28,TRBJ2-7
CASSLGVGGRSNQPQHF,TGTGCCAGCAGCTTAGGGGTAGGGGGTCGAAGCAATCAGCCCCAGCATTTT,NA,NA,TRBV7-2,TRBJ1-5
CASSQAGLSDTQYF,TGTGCCAGCAGCCAAGCAGGCTTATCAGATACGCAGTATTTT,NA,NA,TRBV4-2,TRBJ2-3
CASSLSGYYTYEQYF,TGTGCCAGCAGTTTATCGGGGTACTACACTTACGAGCAGTACTTC,NA,NA,TRBV28,TRBJ2-7
CASSEAGTRNYGYTF,TGTGCCAGCAGTGAAGCAGGGACAAGGAACTATGGCTACACCTTC,NA,NA,TRBV6-1,TRBJ1-2
CASSFVGSRYGYTF,TGTGCCAGCAGTTTCGTTGGTAGTCGCTATGGCTACACCTTC,NA,NA,TRBV28,TRBJ1-2
CASSKDGSNQPQHF,TGTGCCAGCAGCAAAGACGGGAGCAATCAGCCCCAGCATTTT,once,NA,TRBV7-2,TRBJ1-5
CSVAHDEANYGYTF,TGCAGCGTTGCCCACGATGAGGCCAACTATGGCTACACCTTC,NA,NA,TRBV29-1,TRBJ1-2
CAISRTQGTTVREKLFF,TGTGCCATCAGCCGAACGCAGGGGACCACCGTACGGGAAAAACTGTTTTTT,NA,NA,TRBV10-3,TRBJ1-4
CAWAYDRGNYGYTF,TGTGCCTGGGCGTACGACAGGGGGAACTATGGCTACACCTTC,NA,TRBD1,TRBV30,TRBJ1-2
CASSPSAGNTIYF,TGTGCCAGCAGCCCCTCGGCTGGAAACACCATATATTTT,few,NA,TRBV3-1/TRBV3-2,TRBJ1-3
CASSRTGGPYEQYF,TGCGCCAGCAGCCGGACAGGAGGACCATACGAGCAGTACTTC,NA,TRBD1,TRBV4-3,TRBJ2-7
CASRARSMNTEAFF,TGTGCCAGCAGGGCACGGAGTATGAACACTGAAGCTTTCTTT,NA,NA,TRBV2,TRBJ1-1
CASSEGLAGGNEQFF,TGTGCCAGCAGCGAGGGACTAGCGGGCGGGAATGAGCAGTTCTTC,NA,TRBD2,TRBV2,TRBJ2-1
CAWSVQTGGHYGYTF,TGTGCCTGGAGTGTACAAACAGGGGGGCACTATGGCTACACCTTC,NA,TRBD1,TRBV30,TRBJ1-2
CASSYRDWEKLFF,TGTGCCAGCAGTTATCGGGATTGGGAAAAACTGTTTTTT,NA,NA,TRBV6-6,TRBJ1-4
CAISDRTSGGYEQYF,TGTGCCATCAGTGATAGGACTAGCGGGGGCTACGAGCAGTACTTC,few,TRBD2,TRBV10-3,TRBJ2-7
CASSSGALGLAPDTQYF,TGTGCCAGCAGCTCTGGGGCCTTGGGACTAGCTCCAGATACGCAGTATTTT,NA,TRBD2,TRBV9,TRBJ2-3
CASTRGDSSSGANVLTF,TGTGCCAGCACTAGAGGGGACAGTAGCTCTGGGGCCAACGTCCTGACTTTC,NA,TRBD1,TRBV19,TRBJ2-6
CAWTLAGGSTDTQYF,TGTGCCTGGACCCTAGCGGGGGGGAGCACAGATACGCAGTATTTT,NA,TRBD2,TRBV30,TRBJ2-3
CATSATRDFNEQFF,TGTGCCACCAGTGCCACCCGGGACTTCAATGAGCAGTTCTTC,NA,NA,TRBV24-1,TRBJ2-1
CAWSRGNQPQHF,TGTGCCTGGAGTCGGGGCAATCAGCCCCAGCATTTT,NA,NA,TRBV30,TRBJ1-5
CASSPVRTIGGAGYGYTF,TGTGCCAGCAGCCCGGTTCGAACGATAGGGGGCGCCGGCTATGGCTACACCTTC,once,TRBD1,TRBV5-6,TRBJ1-2
CASSTGQGRDQPQHF,TGTGCCAGCAGCACCGGACAGGGGAGGGATCAGCCCCAGCATTTT,NA,TRBD1,TRBV9,TRBJ1-5
CASSRSTSDSSTDTQYF,TGTGCCAGCAGCCGCTCGACTAGCGACTCTAGCACAGATACGCAGTATTTT,few,TRBD2,TRBV4-2,TRBJ2-3
CASSPRAQGAANEKLFF,TGTGCCAGCAGCCCGCGGGCCCAGGGGGCGGCTAATGAAAAACTGTTTTTT,few,TRBD1,TRBV11-3,TRBJ1-4
CASSPRQTLNYGYTF,TGTGCCAGCAGTCCAAGACAGACACTTAACTATGGCTACACCTTC,once,NA,TRBV6-6,TRBJ1-2
CASSRGMAVPQHF,TGTGCCAGCAGCCGAGGGATGGCGGTGCCCCAGCATTTT,NA,NA,TRBV14,TRBJ1-5
CSVAFSGRVGETQYF,TGCAGCGTTGCGTTCAGCGGGAGGGTTGGTGAGACCCAGTACTTC,once,TRBD2,TRBV29-1,TRBJ2-5
CASSQGRDRGHSGANVLTF,TGTGCCAGCAGCCAAGGAAGGGACAGGGGGCACTCTGGGGCCAACGTCCTGACTTTC,NA,TRBD1,TRBV3-1/TRBV3-2,TRBJ2-6
CASSLAVAGSYDTQYF,TGTGCCAGCAGCTTAGCGGTAGCGGGGTCCTACGATACGCAGTATTTT,once,TRBD2,TRBV7-2,TRBJ2-3
CASSQAAGTGVNYGYTF,TGTGCCAGCAGCCAAGCGGCGGGGACAGGGGTTAACTATGGCTACACCTTC,NA,TRBD1,TRBV14,TRBJ1-2
CATKGQGTTGELFF,TGTGCCACCAAGGGACAGGGCACGACCGGGGAGCTGTTTTTT,NA,TRBD1,TRBV24-1,TRBJ2-2
CATRGVGYGYTF,TGTGCCACCAGGGGAGTGGGCTATGGCTACACCTTC,NA,NA,TRBV24-1,TRBJ1-2
CASSHHLGASNGYTF,TGTGCCAGCAGCCACCACTTAGGGGCCTCCAATGGCTACACCTTC,NA,NA,TRBV14,TRBJ1-2
CASSFPSPGTEAFF,TGTGCCAGCAGCTTCCCATCCCCGGGGACTGAAGCTTTCTTT,NA,NA,TRBV5-6,TRBJ1-1
CASSEGQASGNTIYF,TGTGCCAGCAGTGAGGGGCAGGCCTCTGGAAACACCATATATTTT,NA,NA,TRBV6-1,TRBJ1-3
CASSFSAPRVTDTQYF,TGCGCCAGCAGCTTTTCGGCCCCTCGGGTAACAGATACGCAGTATTTT,few,NA,TRBV5-1,TRBJ2-3
CASSVVSENSPLHF,TGTGCCAGCAGCGTAGTTTCGGAGAATTCACCCCTCCACTTT,NA,NA,TRBV9,TRBJ1-6
CASRAPAGPGRYNEQFF,TGTGCCAGCAGGGCCCCAGCCGGTCCCGGGAGGTACAATGAGCAGTTCTTC,NA,TRBD2,TRBV6-4,TRBJ2-1
CASRLAPYNEQFF,TGTGCCAGCAGACTAGCGCCGTACAATGAGCAGTTCTTC,NA,TRBD2,TRBV6-5,TRBJ2-1
CASSRRQGGRDTEAFF,TGTGCCAGCAGCCGACGACAGGGCGGTAGGGACACTGAAGCTTTCTTT,NA,TRBD1,TRBV5-6,TRBJ1-1
CASRQGGTDTQYF,TGCGCCAGCCGACAGGGGGGCACAGATACGCAGTATTTT,NA,TRBD1,TRBV5-1,TRBJ2-3
CAISEATGFPMAFF,TGTGCCATCAGTGAGGCCACAGGTTTCCCCATGGCTTTCTTT,NA,NA,TRBV10-3,TRBJ1-1
CASSPPGSRTEAFF,TGTGCCAGCAGCCCCCCTGGGTCGAGGACTGAAGCTTTCTTT,NA,NA,TRBV28,TRBJ1-1
CASSPGAEGAYEQYF,TGTGCCAGCTCACCTGGAGCGGAGGGGGCGTACGAGCAGTACTTC,NA,NA,TRBV18,TRBJ2-7